The clone carrying this T cell receptor beta chain has just a few counts. Its matching antigen is unknown. One base away lies a much larger clone, so this may be a sequencing read error. CDR1 DFQATT and CDR2 SNEGSKA come from the germline V gene (reference sequence). The CDR3 is made up of 13 amino acids. Sample-barcoded 5' priming and a J-beta primer mix drove a second PCR of about 6 to 12 cycles. Each cDNA molecule, via a template-switch adaptor with 12 random nucleotides, was tagged. No fewer than 3 million CDR3-containing paired-end reads came from each sample. TCRdb re-analysed the 5' RACE reads in MiXCR, keeping a single row per CDR3 protein. The table shows roughly 800,000 distinct CDR3 sequences, with nearly 60% occurring only once. RNA extraction gave at least 5 micrograms of total RNA per sample. This specimen comes from a study of blood T cells in healthy people across ages. The study, taken as a whole, reports: From one million sequenced T cells, diversity estimates were lower bounds.

This sequence originates from a man aged 30 to 39 in good health. The sample comprised blood. The chain couples TRBV20-1 to TRBJ2-1, with 11 bases identical to TRBD2. Matching the DNA end better, TRBJ2-7 makes the J call doubtful. The CDR3 nucleotides read TGCAGTGCTGTAGCGGGAGGGTACAATGAGCAGTACTTC. It translates to CSAVAGGYNEQYF.